These T cell receptor beta chains were read from a single sample in a study of blood T cell repertoires in COVID-19. The protocol was immunoSEQ multiplex PCR, while the TCRdb copy is restricted to in-frame clones and leaves out a portion. The sample consists of fewer than 200,000 clones, 83% of them appearing once. What was sequenced was PBMCs or T cells enriched from blood (not recorded which). Receptor source: a woman aged 50 to 60 who had recovered from COVID-19. Both conserved end residues are part of each CDR3. A D gene is named only where the DNA matches it firmly. Clone sizes are given selectively: once, few, many, or a class where the clone is expanded.

cdr3_aa	cdr3_nt	v_call	clone_size	d_call	j_call
CASRRAGNTEAFF	TGTGCCAGCAGAAGGGCGGGCAACACTGAAGCTTTCTTT	TRBV28	few	.	TRBJ1-1
CASSRDRVNYGYTF	TGTGCCAGCAGCCGGGACAGGGTGAACTATGGCTACACCTTC	TRBV13	.	TRBD1	TRBJ1-2
CASSHSPRRNTEAFF	TGTGCCAGCAGCCACTCCCCCCGGAGGAACACTGAAGCTTTCTTT	TRBV3-1/TRBV3-2	once	.	TRBJ1-1
CASSTGARGGARETQYF	TGTGCCAGTAGTACGGGGGCTCGCGGGGGGGCCCGGGAGACCCAGTACTTC	TRBV19	once	TRBD2	TRBJ2-5
CASSLEGANQPQHF	TGTGCCAGCAGCTTAGAGGGGGCGAATCAGCCCCAGCATTTT	TRBV7-2	once	TRBD1	TRBJ1-5
CASGSTGGEQPQHF	TGTGCTAGTGGTTCTACAGGGGGCGAGCAGCCCCAGCATTTT	TRBV12-5	.	TRBD1	TRBJ1-5
CASRTGTVSFEKLFF	TGTGCCAGCAGGACGGGGACAGTCTCCTTTGAAAAACTGTTTTTT	TRBV6-5	once	TRBD1	TRBJ1-4
CASSPRQGRESGYTF	TGTGCCAGCAGTCCCCGGCAGGGGCGAGAATCTGGCTACACCTTC	TRBV2	.	.	TRBJ1-2
CASSPVAGHTNTGELFF	TGTGCCAGCAGTCCCGTGGCGGGGCATACGAACACCGGGGAGCTGTTTTTT	TRBV7-9	.	.	TRBJ2-2
CAWRPPGQLNYGYTF	TGTGCCTGGAGGCCCCCGGGACAGCTCAACTATGGCTACACCTTC	TRBV30	.	TRBD1	TRBJ1-2
CASSQEWGGSTDTQYF	TGTGCCAGCAGCCAAGAATGGGGGGGAAGCACAGATACGCAGTATTTT	TRBV14	few	TRBD2	TRBJ2-3
CASISGNYGYTF	TGTGCCAGTATCTCGGGAAACTATGGCTACACCTTC	TRBV19	many	.	TRBJ1-2
CASSGQGNTGELFF	TGTGCCAGCAGCGGACAGGGGAACACCGGGGAGCTGTTTTTT	TRBV9	.	TRBD1	TRBJ2-2
CASSPGQGVNEQFF	TGCGCCAGCAGCCCTGGACAGGGGGTTAATGAGCAGTTCTTC	TRBV5-1	.	TRBD1	TRBJ2-1
CASSLMRELAPLTDTQYF	TGCGCCAGCAGCCTCATGCGAGAACTAGCGCCACTTACAGATACGCAGTATTTT	TRBV4-3	.	TRBD2	TRBJ2-3
CASSLGPLTRGSNEKLFF	TGCGCCAGCAGCTTGGGCCCCCTAACCAGGGGTTCTAATGAAAAACTGTTTTTT	TRBV5-1	.	.	TRBJ1-4
CAISDGPWNEQFF	TGTGCCATCAGTGATGGGCCCTGGAATGAGCAGTTCTTC	TRBV10-3	.	.	TRBJ2-1
CASSISWGLIYGYTF	TGTGCCAGTAGTATTTCTTGGGGCCTTATCTATGGCTACACCTTC	TRBV19	.	.	TRBJ1-2
CASSYGPTGVDGYTF	TGTGCCAGCAGTTACGGACCCACAGGGGTAGATGGCTACACCTTC	TRBV6-2/TRBV6-3	.	TRBD1	TRBJ1-2
CASSPRDSGTFSNQPQHF	TGTGCCAGCAGTCCCCGGGACAGTGGGACCTTTAGCAATCAGCCCCAGCATTTT	TRBV6-6	.	TRBD1	TRBJ1-5
CASSPNQGPNEQFF	TGTGCCAGCAGCCCCAACCAGGGCCCCAATGAGCAGTTCTTC	TRBV7-2	.	.	TRBJ2-1
CASSDRGYTF	TGTGCCAGCAGTGACCGGGGCTACACCTTC	TRBV25-1	.	.	TRBJ1-2
CASSVPNTEAFF	TGTGCCAGCAGCGTACCAAACACTGAAGCTTTCTTT	TRBV9	.	.	TRBJ1-1
CASSNYLRQRTGELFF	TGTGCCAGCAGTAACTACCTGAGACAGAGGACCGGGGAGCTGTTTTTT	TRBV28	.	.	TRBJ2-2
CASSTSLFREGGYTF	TGTGCCAGCAGCACCTCCCTGTTCAGGGAAGGCGGCTACACCTTC	TRBV9	.	.	TRBJ1-2
CASSSLSGRALREQFF	TGTGCCAGCAGTTCCCTTAGCGGGAGGGCCCTCAGGGAGCAGTTCTTC	TRBV6-2/TRBV6-3	.	TRBD2	TRBJ2-1
CASTGVEDTQYF	TGTGCCAGCACCGGGGTGGAAGATACGCAGTATTTT	TRBV9	.	.	TRBJ2-3
CASSVAGTSGRADTQYF	TGCGCCAGCAGCGTGGCCGGGACTAGCGGGAGGGCAGATACGCAGTATTTT	TRBV5-1	.	TRBD2	TRBJ2-3
CSASWRGGNQPQHF	TGCAGTGCTAGTTGGCGGGGTGGCAATCAGCCCCAGCATTTT	TRBV20-1	once	.	TRBJ1-5
CASTVYGVRFF	TGCGCCAGCACTGTATACGGTGTGCGGTTCTTC	TRBV5-1	.	.	TRBJ2-1
CASSQNWGGQGNGELFF	TGCGCCAGCAGCCAAAACTGGGGGGGACAGGGGAACGGGGAGCTGTTTTTT	TRBV4-1	few	TRBD1	TRBJ2-2
CASSQTGAAYGYTF	TGTGCCAGCAGCCAAACAGGGGCCGCGTATGGCTACACCTTC	TRBV7-2	.	TRBD1	TRBJ1-2
CSVEGAGELFF	TGCAGCGTTGAAGGCGCCGGGGAGCTGTTTTTT	TRBV29-1	once	.	TRBJ2-2
CASSVAPAGGPGETQYF	TGTGCCAGCAGCGTAGCGCCAGCGGGAGGGCCGGGGGAGACCCAGTACTTC	TRBV9	.	TRBD2	TRBJ2-5
CASRSTGANVLTF	TGTGCCAGCAGATCTACTGGGGCCAACGTCCTGACTTTC	TRBV5-5	.	.	TRBJ2-6
CASSQSLRYTF	TGCGCCAGCAGCCAAAGCCTGCGCTACACCTTC	TRBV4-1	.	.	TRBJ1-2
CASSFLSRQSYNSPLHF	TGCGCCAGCAGCTTCCTCTCCCGACAGTCTTATAATTCACCCCTCCACTTT	TRBV5-1	once	.	TRBJ1-6